This T cell receptor (beta chain) is from a study of T cell changes during pregnancy in multiple sclerosis. CDR1 and CDR2 from the germline V gene are MGHDK and SYGVNS. The CDR3 contains 12 residues. V was trimmed by 4 bases and J by 5 bases, leaving 8 bases between them. Only in-frame clones appear in the TCRdb table, and some are missing; sequencing was by immunoSEQ multiplex PCR. This table has some 40,000 clones, roughly 92% appearing once. The sequencing input was peripheral blood. The chain combines TRBV25-1 with TRBJ2-5, with D uncertain. This TCR was recovered from a female donor with multiple sclerosis, enrolled in a pregnancy study. For the CDR3, the DNA is TGTGCCAGCAGTGGAGGCTGGGAGACCCAGTACTTC. This translates into CASSGGWETQYF.